Below, one T cell receptor (beta chain) is given with its context. This sample is part of a study of blood T cell repertoires in COVID-19. Study overall: The United States, Italy and Spain supplied acute and convalescent COVID-19 samples. PBMCs, B-cell-depleted T cells, or T cells provided the cDNA or gDNA that made up the material.

In the original processing: Estimation of nucleated cell counts was performed using reference gene primer amplification. Only in-frame clones appear in the TCRdb table, and some are missing; sequencing was by immunoSEQ multiplex PCR. D and trimming were read from the DNA, whereas the V and J calls and clone size are those reported in that table. The repertoire holds about 90,000 clones, with around four fifths as singletons. Germline CDR1 reads LGHDT; CDR2 reads YNNKEL (reference sequence). The V gene lost 3 bases and the J gene lost 1 base, with 13 bases spanning the gap. The CDR3 sequence is 16 residues long.

The chain carries TRBV3-1 (or the pseudogene TRBV3-2) and TRBJ1-5; maybe TRBD1 (6 bases). The sample consisted of peripheral blood. This TCR was recovered from a woman of 80 years or more with active or convalescent COVID-19. CDR3 protein: CASSQAGVGSNQPQHF. The DNA for the CDR3 is TGTGCCAGCAGCCAGGCAGGGGTTGGGAGCAATCAGCCCCAGCATTTT.